In this sample, the clone carrying this T cell receptor beta chain turned up a few times. As yet, its antigen is unknown. Diagnosis relied on clinical symptoms, serum thyroxine and TRAb, thyroid ultrasound and orbital computed tomography. TCR beta CDR3 sequences were amplified from RNA transcripts. Using the HTBI primer set, a first-round RT-PCR was run on the TCR CDR3. TCRdb analysed the multiplex PCR reads with MiXCR anew, one entry per CDR3 protein. The sample carries roughly 570,000 distinct CDR3 sequences, just over 45% recorded once. The sample is drawn from a study of T cells in Graves' hyperthyroidism and ophthalmopathy. The study's findings and limits: Among clonotypes expanded in thyroid above 0.001, most were also found in blood.

Germline-derived CDR1 and CDR2 are MNHNY and SVGAGI (reference sequence). Trimming took 0 bases from V and 4 from J, leaving 9 bases between them. This CDR3 is built from 14 residues. The sequenced material came from peripheral blood or thyroid tissue (not recorded which). This TCR was sampled from an adult woman with Graves' disease, either hyperthyroidism or ophthalmopathy (not recorded which). This chain uses TRBV6-6 with TRBJ2-5; no reliable D call. Written as DNA, the CDR3 is TGTGCCAGCAGTTACTCGATTGAGCGAGAGACCCAGTACTTC. It encodes CASSYSIERETQYF.